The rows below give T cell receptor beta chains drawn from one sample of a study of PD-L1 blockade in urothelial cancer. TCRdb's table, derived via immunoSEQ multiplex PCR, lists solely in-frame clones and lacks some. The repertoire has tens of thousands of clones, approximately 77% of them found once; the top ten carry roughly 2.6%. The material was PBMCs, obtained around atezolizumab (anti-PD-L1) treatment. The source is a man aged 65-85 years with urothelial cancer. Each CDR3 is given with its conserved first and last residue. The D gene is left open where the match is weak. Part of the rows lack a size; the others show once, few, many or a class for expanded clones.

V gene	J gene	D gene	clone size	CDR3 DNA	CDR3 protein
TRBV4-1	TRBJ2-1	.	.	TGCGCCAGCAGCCAAGGGACTTCGATTAATGAGCAGTTCTTC	CASSQGTSINEQFF
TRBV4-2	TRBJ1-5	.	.	TGTGCCAGCAGCCAGGAGTACTTACTGGGTCAGCCCCAGCATTTT	CASSQEYLLGQPQHF
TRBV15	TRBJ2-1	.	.	TGTGCCACCAGCAGAGATCGAGGCGGGTCCTACAATGAGCAGTTCTTC	CATSRDRGGSYNEQFF
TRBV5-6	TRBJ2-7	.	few	TGTGCCAGCAGCTACTCAGGTGGTTTAAGCCACGAGCAGTACTTC	CASSYSGGLSHEQYF
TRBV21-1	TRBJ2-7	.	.	TGTGCCAGCAGCAAAGGGGAGCGGGAGGGCCTTTACGAGCAGTACTTC	CASSKGEREGLYEQYF
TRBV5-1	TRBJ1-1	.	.	TGCGCCAGCAGCTTGTGGAGGAACCAGAACACTGAAGCTTTCTTT	CASSLWRNQNTEAFF
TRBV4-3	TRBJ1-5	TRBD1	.	TGCGCCAGCAGCCAAGGGACAGGCAATTATCGCAATCAGCCCCAGCATTTT	CASSQGTGNYRNQPQHF
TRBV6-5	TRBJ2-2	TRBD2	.	TGTGCCAGCAGAAGGACTAGCGGGGAGCTGTTTTTT	CASRRTSGELFF
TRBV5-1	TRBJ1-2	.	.	TGCGCCAGCAGCTTGTGGGGAGGGGTCGATGGCTACACCTTC	CASSLWGGVDGYTF
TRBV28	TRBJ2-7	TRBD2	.	TGTGCCAGTGTGAGCGGGAGGGTTTCCTACGAGCAGTACTTC	CASVSGRVSYEQYF
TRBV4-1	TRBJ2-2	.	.	TGCGCCAGCAGCCCTTTCACGGGGAGGGGGAAATTGAACACCGGGGAGCTGTTTTTT	CASSPFTGRGKLNTGELFF
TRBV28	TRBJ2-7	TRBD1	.	TGTGCCAGCAGACCTCAATTAGACAGGGGGCTAAGCGAGCAGTACTTC	CASRPQLDRGLSEQYF
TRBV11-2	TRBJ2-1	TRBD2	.	TGTGCCAGCACCTTAGAGGCTAGCGGGAGAGGTGAGCAGTTCTTC	CASTLEASGRGEQFF
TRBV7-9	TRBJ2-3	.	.	TGTGCCAGCAGCCCCCTAGGAGCCGGCACAGATACGCAGTATTTT	CASSPLGAGTDTQYF
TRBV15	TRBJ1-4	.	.	TGTGCCACCAGCAGGCGCACAGGGCAGGAAAAACTGTTTTTT	CATSRRTGQEKLFF
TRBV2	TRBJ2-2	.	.	TGTGCCAGCAGTCTTGGACAGCGCACCGGGGAGCTGTTTTTT	CASSLGQRTGELFF
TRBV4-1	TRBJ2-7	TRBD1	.	TGCGCCAGCAGCCAAGTATTAGACAGGGCCGCCTACGAGCAGTACTTC	CASSQVLDRAAYEQYF
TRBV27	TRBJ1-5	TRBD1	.	TGTGCCAGCCGCGGGACAGAATTCAATCAGCCCCAGCATTTT	CASRGTEFNQPQHF
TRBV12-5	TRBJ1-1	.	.	TGTGCTAGTGGTTTGCGGGGGGGCGAGACTGAAGCTTTCTTT	CASGLRGGETEAFF
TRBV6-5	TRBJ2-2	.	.	TGTGCCAGCAGTTACTCGATGGGCAGCAACACCGGGGAGCTGTTTTTT	CASSYSMGSNTGELFF
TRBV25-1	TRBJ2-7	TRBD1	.	TGTGCCAGCAGCTCGGGACAGGTATTACCCCACGAGCAGTACTTC	CASSSGQVLPHEQYF
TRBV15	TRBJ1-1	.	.	TGTGCCACCAGCAGAGATGAGGGTTCTGAAGCTTTCTTT	CATSRDEGSEAFF
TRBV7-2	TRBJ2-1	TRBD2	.	TGTGCCAGCAGCTCCTCGGCGGGAGGGCGAAATGAGCAGTTCTTC	CASSSSAGGRNEQFF
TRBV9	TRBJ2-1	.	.	TGTGCCAGCAGCGTAGAGCAGGGGCGCGTCTACAATGAGCAGTTCTTC	CASSVEQGRVYNEQFF
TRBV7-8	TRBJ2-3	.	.	TGTGCCAGCAGAAATGGACAGGAGGGGTATTTTGAGGGAGATACGCAGTATTTT	CASRNGQEGYFEGDTQYF
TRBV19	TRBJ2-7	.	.	TGTGCCAGTAGTATAGGGCCCGCGGGGGAGCAGTACTTC	CASSIGPAGEQYF
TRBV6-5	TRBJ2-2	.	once	TGTGCCAGCAGTTACGATTCGGGGGACAACACCGGGGAGCTGTTTTTT	CASSYDSGDNTGELFF
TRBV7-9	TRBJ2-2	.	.	TGTGCCAGCCTTTGGGGAGCGGTGATCACCGGGGAGCTGTTTTTT	CASLWGAVITGELFF
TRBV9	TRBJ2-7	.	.	TGTGCCAGCAGCGTAGTTGGAGGGAGTTTTGACGAGCAGTACTTC	CASSVVGGSFDEQYF
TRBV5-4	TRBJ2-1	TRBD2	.	TGTGCCAGCATCCTAGCGGGCAACAATGAGCAGTTCTTC	CASILAGNNEQFF
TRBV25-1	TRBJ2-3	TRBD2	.	TGTGCCAGCAGTGATACGGGAGGGCCTTACACAGATACGCAGTATTTT	CASSDTGGPYTDTQYF
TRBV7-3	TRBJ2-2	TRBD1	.	TGTGCCAGCAGCTCCCCCCGGACAGGGGGAACCGGGGAGCTGTTTTTT	CASSSPRTGGTGELFF
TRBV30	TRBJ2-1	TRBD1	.	TGTGCCTGGAGGGGGGACAGTCTATTCAATGAGCAGTTCTTC	CAWRGDSLFNEQFF
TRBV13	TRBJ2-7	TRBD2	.	TGTGCCACCGGCTCGGCGGGAGGTCGCGAGCAGTACTTC	CATGSAGGREQYF
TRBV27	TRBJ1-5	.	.	TGTGCCAGCAGTTTCGGGGGGCCCCTCTATCAGCCCCAGCATTTT	CASSFGGPLYQPQHF
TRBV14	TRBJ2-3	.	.	TGTGCCAGCAGCCAAGTATCCGGCGGGGTAACAGATACGCAGTATTTT	CASSQVSGGVTDTQYF
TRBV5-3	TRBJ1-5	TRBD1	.	TGTGCCAGAAGCTCAATCCGGACAGGGAAGGGCAATCAGCCCCAGCATTTT	CARSSIRTGKGNQPQHF
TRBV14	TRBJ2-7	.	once	TGTGCCAGCAGCCAATGGACAGAAACCTACGAGCAGTACTTC	CASSQWTETYEQYF
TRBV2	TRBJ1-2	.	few	TGTGCCAGCAGTCCCGGGAGCTACCTAAACTATGGCTACACCTTC	CASSPGSYLNYGYTF
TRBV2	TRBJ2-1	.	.	TGTGCCAGCAGTGAGACAGGTTGGAATGAGCAGTTCTTC	CASSETGWNEQFF
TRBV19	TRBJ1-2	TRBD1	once	TGTGCCAGTAGTACGATGGGACAGGGGGCGGTTTTGTCCCATGGCTACACCTTC	CASSTMGQGAVLSHGYTF
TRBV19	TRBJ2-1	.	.	TGTGCCAGTAGTCAAACACCGCGGGACTCTAGCTCCTACAATGAGCAGTTCTTC	CASSQTPRDSSSYNEQFF
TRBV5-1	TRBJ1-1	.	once	TGCGCCAGCAGCAGTAACGGTGCCTTGAACACTGAAGCTTTCTTT	CASSSNGALNTEAFF
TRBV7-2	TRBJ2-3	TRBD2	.	TGTGCCAGCAGCTTGAAACTAGCGGGGGGGAGCACAGATACGCAGTATTTT	CASSLKLAGGSTDTQYF
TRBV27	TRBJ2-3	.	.	TGTGCCAGCAGTTTATTCTCGGGAACGTTGGATACGCAGTATTTT	CASSLFSGTLDTQYF
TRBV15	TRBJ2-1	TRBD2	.	TGTGCCACCAGCAGAGAGGGAGGGTTCGATGAGCAGTTCTTC	CATSREGGFDEQFF
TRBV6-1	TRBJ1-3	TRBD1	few	TGTGCCAGCAGTGACAGGGGGACTCCTGGAAACACCATATATTTT	CASSDRGTPGNTIYF
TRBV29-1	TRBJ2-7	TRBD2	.	TGCAGCGCGGGACTAGCGAATCCCTACGAGCAGTACTTC	CSAGLANPYEQYF
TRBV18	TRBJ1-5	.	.	TGTGCCAGCTCCCCGAACAGGACCACGATTATTATAGGCAATCAGCCCCAGCATTTT	CASSPNRTTIIIGNQPQHF
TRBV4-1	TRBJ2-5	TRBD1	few	TGCGCCAGCAAGGAAACAGGGGGCGGGAAGACCCAGTACTTC	CASKETGGGKTQYF
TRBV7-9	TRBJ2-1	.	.	TGTGCCAGCAGCTTAGTCGGGAGCCGGAACAATGAGCAGTTCTTC	CASSLVGSRNNEQFF
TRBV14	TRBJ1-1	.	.	TGTGCCAGCAGCTTCGACAGCAACACTGAAGCTTTCTTT	CASSFDSNTEAFF
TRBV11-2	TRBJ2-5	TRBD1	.	TGTGCCAGCAACAGGGGTCGTGATGCCCTCGAGACCCAGTACTTC	CASNRGRDALETQYF
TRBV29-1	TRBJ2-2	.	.	TGCAGCGTTCAGGGGGGCGCATTCAGGGAGCTGTTTTTT	CSVQGGAFRELFF
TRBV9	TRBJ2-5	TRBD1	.	TGTGCCAGCAGCGTAGGACAGGGTGTGGAGACCCAGTACTTC	CASSVGQGVETQYF